This T cell receptor beta chain is from a study of blood T cell repertoires in COVID-19. The sample holds one count of this clone. This CDR3 is built from 13 residues. Germline assignment: CDR1 GTSNPN and CDR2 SVGIG (reference sequence). Trimming removed 6 bases from V and 7 bases from J, with 16 bases in between. Profiled with immunoSEQ multiplex PCR; TCRdb holds only in-frame clones, not every one. The sample has about 68,000 clones; 88% are singletons. V gene TRBV30 combines with J gene TRBJ1-5; a weak D match, TRBD1 (5 bases). The sequence was collected from a human donor in a cohort sampled during active COVID-19. Sequences were obtained from peripheral blood. CDR3 in amino acids: CACAHGGDQPQHF. The CDR3 coding sequence is TGTGCCTGCGCCCATGGAGGGGACCAGCCCCAGCATTTT.